One TCR beta chain is described in this entry. What it binds is not known. The sample belongs to a study of T cell responses to AZD1222 COVID-19 vaccine. The CDR3 extends over 14 amino acids. The V gene lost 3 bases and the J gene lost 4 bases, with 13 bases spanning the gap. Germline V lookup: CDR1 SGHAT, CDR2 FQNNGV. Assay: immunoSEQ multiplex PCR; the TCRdb copy retains only in-frame clones and omits some. There are 100,000 to 150,000 clones in the sample; about 92% occur only once, and 4% to 5.5% lies in the top ten. Study-level results: Clonal diversity may have been underestimated, and the donors were mostly white British, with more females than males. Spike-specific TCR repertoires showed rising breadth and depth after two AZD1222 doses. At 160-218 and 743-854, vaccine-associated CD4 TCRs were dominant, and they spanned spike. Reportedly, nearly half the spike-specific TCRs target unmutated variant regions.

V is TRBV11-2 and J is TRBJ2-7; D is possibly TRBD1 (6 bases). This TCR was recovered from an adult in good health. Sequenced material: peripheral blood, taken on day 0 of MenACWY control vaccination. The CDR3 DNA reads TGTGCCAGCAGCTTGAACAGGGTATCTTACGAGCAGTACTTC. Translation: CASSLNRVSYEQYF.